The rows below give T cell receptor beta chains drawn from one sample of a study of response to subunit inactivated influenza vaccine. One entry per CDR3 protein results from TCRdb running MiXCR on the RT-PCR reads. The sample carries more than 550,000 distinct CDR3 sequences, approximately 12% recorded once. The sequencing used PBMCs from blood, collected on the day of vaccination. These TCRs come from a man in his fifties who received an inactivated influenza vaccine. The CDR3 runs from the conserved cysteine through the conserved F or W. The order of the fields is CDR3 length, D gene, J gene, V gene, clone size, CDR3 protein, CDR3 DNA. D genes are given only for firm matches. Part of the rows lack a size; the others show once, few, many or a class for expanded clones.

>14|NA|TRBJ2-1|TRBV20-1|few
CSSTGPSSYNEQFF
TGCAGCAGTACCGGACCAAGCTCCTACAATGAGCAGTTCTTC
>19|NA|TRBJ2-7|TRBV6-5|few
CASSYQSILRVPSSYEQYF
TGTGCCAGCAGTTACCAATCAATTCTTAGGGTCCCAAGCTCCTACGAGCAGTACTTC
>18|NA|TRBJ2-7|TRBV4-2|many
CASSQVGILDRSSYEQYF
TGTGCCAGCAGCCAAGTTGGGATTTTGGATAGAAGCTCCTACGAGCAGTACTTC
>14|NA|TRBJ2-1|TRBV5-1|few
CASSLVGQNNEQFF
TGCGCCAGCAGCTTGGTGGGACAAAACAATGAGCAGTTCTTC
>18|NA|TRBJ1-4|TRBV15|NA
CATSSSAKTGATNEKLFF
TGTGCCACCAGTTCTTCCGCAAAAACAGGAGCAACTAATGAAAAACTGTTTTTT
>16|TRBD2|TRBJ2-5|TRBV6-2/TRBV6-3|NA
CASTTRTSGIMETQYF
TGTGCCAGCACCACAAGGACTAGCGGGATTATGGAGACCCAGTACTTC
>14|NA|TRBJ2-1|TRBV4-2|few
CASSQVSGDNEQFF
TGTGCCAGCAGCCAGGTCTCCGGCGACAATGAGCAGTTCTTC
>16|NA|TRBJ1-6|TRBV12-3/TRBV12-4|many
CASRNSFTGYNSPLHF
TGTGCCAGCAGAAATAGCTTTACGGGTTATAATTCACCCCTCCACTTT
>13|NA|TRBJ1-6|TRBV6-5|NA
CASSFAENSPLHF
TGTGCCAGCAGTTTTGCCGAAAATTCACCCCTCCACTTT
>13|NA|TRBJ2-7|TRBV6-1|many
CASMDYNSYEQYF
TGTGCCAGCATGGACTATAACTCCTACGAGCAGTACTTC
>15|TRBD1|TRBJ2-2|TRBV5-1|few
CASSIAGTGFGELFF
TGCGCCAGCAGCATCGCCGGGACAGGGTTCGGGGAGCTGTTTTTT
>15|TRBD2|TRBJ2-1|TRBV12-3/TRBV12-4|NA
CASSFGLAEGNEQFF
TGTGCCAGCAGCTTTGGACTAGCGGAGGGTAATGAGCAGTTCTTC
>13|TRBD1|TRBJ1-2|TRBV12-3/TRBV12-4|many
CASSFSDRGGYTF
TGTGCCAGCAGTTTTTCTGACAGGGGAGGCTACACCTTC
>15|TRBD1|TRBJ2-2|TRBV4-3|NA
CASSKNQGASGELFF
TGCGCCAGCAGCAAGAACCAGGGGGCGTCCGGGGAGCTGTTTTTT
>18|TRBD2|TRBJ2-1|TRBV18|NA
CASSPLGTSGRGYNEQFF
TGTGCCAGCTCACCACTTGGGACTAGCGGGAGGGGATACAATGAGCAGTTCTTC
>14|NA|TRBJ2-7|TRBV6-5|NA
CASSYFGSSYEQYF
TGTGCCAGCAGTTACTTTGGGAGCTCCTACGAGCAGTACTTC
>16|TRBD2|TRBJ2-1|TRBV12-3/TRBV12-4|many
CASISPGTRSYNEQFF
TGTGCCAGCATCAGCCCCGGGACTAGATCCTACAATGAGCAGTTCTTC
>17|TRBD1|TRBJ2-7|TRBV6-5|many
CASSYSRLGQGAYEQYF
TGTGCCAGCAGTTACTCGAGGCTTGGACAGGGGGCCTACGAGCAGTACTTC
>13|NA|TRBJ2-2|TRBV6-1|few
CASSTENTGELFF
TGTGCCAGCAGTACAGAGAACACCGGGGAGCTGTTTTTT
>14|NA|TRBJ2-7|TRBV5-1|NA
CASSLDREAYEQYF
TGCGCCAGCAGCTTGGACAGGGAAGCATACGAGCAGTACTTC
>14|NA|TRBJ2-3|TRBV5-1|many
CASSLDPPPDTQYF
TGCGCCAGCAGCTTGGACCCCCCCCCAGATACGCAGTATTTT
>15|TRBD1|TRBJ1-2|TRBV18|NA
CASSPQSPGQNGYTF
TGTGCCAGCTCACCACAATCACCGGGACAGAACGGCTACACCTTC
>17|NA|TRBJ1-6|TRBV28|NA
CASSFSGGAEDNSPLHF
TGTGCCAGCAGTTTCTCCGGGGGCGCCGAGGATAATTCACCCCTCCACTTT
>11|NA|TRBJ2-5|TRBV3-1|few
CASTQVGTQYF
TGTGCCAGCACCCAGGTCGGGACCCAGTACTTC
>16|TRBD2|TRBJ2-3|TRBV6-5|NA
CASSYTSGALGDTQYF
TGTGCCAGCAGTTACACTAGCGGGGCCCTCGGGGATACGCAGTATTTT
>17|TRBD2|TRBJ2-5|TRBV7-2|NA
CASSLATSGRAGETQYF
TGTGCCAGCAGCTTAGCAACTAGCGGGAGGGCGGGTGAGACCCAGTACTTC
>15|NA|TRBJ1-3|TRBV5-1|NA
CASSSDYRSGNTIYF
TGCGCCAGCAGCTCAGACTACCGCTCTGGAAACACCATATATTTT
>15|NA|TRBJ2-2|TRBV21-1|NA
CASSKAGSNTGELFF
TGTGCCAGCAGCAAAGCCGGGTCGAACACCGGGGAGCTGTTTTTT